Following are 26 T cell receptor beta chains from one sample sequenced in a study of T cell changes during pregnancy in multiple sclerosis. Some clones are missing from TCRdb's copy, which holds only in-frame ones; the method was immunoSEQ multiplex PCR. The repertoire consists of more than 45,000 clones, with over 80% occurring once and the leading ten covering about 0.94%. The sequencing used CD4+ T cells from peripheral blood mononuclear cells, collected in the second trimester of pregnancy. All receptors derive from a female donor in good health, enrolled as a control in a pregnancy study.

The chain recombines TRBV6-5 with TRBJ2-7; D may be TRBD1 (6 bases). Germline assignment: CDR1 MNHEY and CDR2 SVGAGI. The CDR3 consists of 15 residues. The V gene lost 6 bases and the J gene lost 2 bases, with 17 bases spanning the gap. CDR3 sequence (DNA): TGTGCCAGCAGCCCTGGTTGGGGGCGAACCTACGAGCAGTACTTC. Protein sequence: CASSPGWGRTYEQYF.

The CDR3 protein is CASSRTQGANGYTF. In DNA form, the CDR3 reads TGCGCCAGCAGCAGAACTCAGGGGGCAAATGGCTACACCTTC. The V gene is TRBV4-1, the J gene TRBJ1-2; 8 nucleotides line up with TRBD1. V lost 5 bases to trimming and J lost 6 bases; unmatched junction nucleotides: 8. The CDR3 is 14 residues long. Germline CDR1 MGHRA, CDR2 YSYEKL.

This clone was counted a single time. This rearrangement joins TRBV6-1 to TRBJ2-2; no clear D gene. Trimming cost V 3 bases and J 2 bases, with 7 bases left between them. This CDR3 spans 14 amino acids. The germline gives CDR1 MNHNS, CDR2 SASEGT. Written as DNA, the CDR3 is TGTGCCAGCAGTGACCTCCTAAACACCGGGGAGCTGTTTTTT. This codes for CASSDLLNTGELFF.

This clone appeared a few times. The rearrangement links TRBV6-6 to TRBJ2-7, with 8 nucleotides matching TRBD1. Germline-derived CDR1 and CDR2 are MNHNY and SVGAGI (reference sequence). The CDR3 is 16 amino acids. J gave up 2 bases and V 6 bases, and 12 bases lay outside the gene matches. CDR3 coding DNA: TGTGCCAGCAGCAGGAGGACAGGGCAACTAACCTACGAGCAGTACTTC. Translated: CASSRRTGQLTYEQYF.

This clone was observed a single time. The genes are TRBV7-2 and TRBJ2-2; weak D call: TRBD2 (7 bases). Germline CDR1 SGHTA, CDR2 FQGNSA. V lost 1 base and J lost 4, with 13 bases in between. The CDR3 has 16 amino acids. The CDR3 reads CASSLVGGGSTGELFF. CDR3 nucleotide sequence: TGTGCCAGCAGCTTAGTAGGGGGAGGGAGCACCGGGGAGCTGTTTTTT. Combining the CDR3 with reference TRBV7-2 and TRBJ2-2 gives the whole variable domain GAGVSQSPSNKVTEKGKDVELRCDPISGHTALYWYRQSLGQGLEFLIYFQGNSAPDKSGLPSDRFSAERTGGSVSTLTIQRTQQEDSAVYLCASSLVGGGSTGELFFGEGSRLTVL.

The chain uses TRBV5-1 and TRBJ2-1; 10 bases fit TRBD2. The germline V gene has CDR1 SGHRS and CDR2 YFSETQ. The V and J ends lost 0 bases and 7 bases, in that order; junction bases with no gene match: 4. The CDR3 loop spans 15 amino acids. CDR3: CASSLALAGVNEQFF. The CDR3 region has the DNA TGCGCCAGCAGCTTGGCGCTAGCGGGAGTTAATGAGCAGTTCTTC.

This clone has just one count. The chain employs TRBV6-1 and TRBJ1-3; D is uncertain. The length of the CDR3 is 15 residues. Germline V gene sequence: CDR1 MNHNS, CDR2 SASEGT. With 7 bases removed from V and 7 bases from J, the gap between germline ends came to 20 bases. The CDR3 nucleotides are TGTGCCAGCACCCGACTCAGTCTCCCCGGGAACACCATATATTTT. This codes for CASTRLSLPGNTIYF.

This chain connects TRBV5-6 to TRBJ2-3, with TRBD2 matching 8 bases. After removal of 2 bases from V and 2 bases from J, the junction contained 4 bases not matched to a gene. The CDR3 extends over 15 amino acids. Germline values: CDR1 SGHDT, CDR2 YYEEEE. The CDR3 region is CASSLQREFTDTQYF. Written as DNA, the CDR3 is TGTGCCAGCAGCTTACAGCGGGAGTTCACAGATACGCAGTATTTT.

The genes are TRBV11-2 and TRBJ1-1; TRBD1 is a possible D gene (5 bases). The CDR3 loop spans 15 amino acids. The V end lost 0 bases, the J end lost 10 bases, and 18 bases lay between the germline ends. The germline V gene encodes CDR1 SGHAT and CDR2 FQNNGV. The CDR3 sequence is CASSLDRKVSGGAFF. CDR3 bases: TGTGCCAGCAGCTTAGATCGTAAAGTTTCGGGGGGAGCTTTCTTT.

The V gene is TRBV7-8, the J gene TRBJ1-5; TRBD1 aligns across 7 bases. Germline V gives CDR1 SGHVS, CDR2 FQNEAQ. V shed 3 bases, J shed 3 bases, and the junction held 2 bases outside the gene matches. The CDR3 has 14 residues. CDR3 sequence reads: CASSLGTANQPQHF. CDR3 bases: TGTGCCAGCAGCTTGGGGACAGCCAATCAGCCCCAGCATTTT.

The rearrangement uses TRBV6-4 and TRBJ1-6, with D possibly being TRBD1 (6 bases). The CDR3 totals 14 residues. In germline, CDR1 is MRHNA, CDR2 SNTAGT. The V and J ends lost 6 bases and 6 bases respectively, with 12 bases between them. CDR3 nucleotide sequence: TGTGCCAGCAGGCAACAGGGACCTAATTCACCCCTCCACTTT. This codes for CASRQQGPNSPLHF.

The rearrangement uses TRBV15 and TRBJ2-7, with a weak D call TRBD2 (6 bases). CDR3 length: 16 residues. Trimming removed 4 bases at V and 7 bases at J, with 23 bases between. Germline loops: CDR1 LNHNV, CDR2 YYDKDF (reference sequence). The CDR3 protein is CATSIGGKDHLGEQYF. The CDR3 DNA is TGTGCCACCAGCATTGGGGGGAAAGATCACCTGGGGGAGCAGTACTTC.

The rearrangement links TRBV7-9 to TRBJ1-1; D is unclear. Trimming removed 3 bases at V and 1 base at J, with 9 bases between. The CDR3 is 14 residues long. Germline V gene lookup returns CDR1 SEHNR and CDR2 FQNEAQ (reference sequence). This chain's CDR3 is CASSFSGKNTEAFF. DNA of the CDR3: TGTGCCAGCAGCTTTTCGGGGAAGAACACTGAAGCTTTCTTT. The full variable domain, with the rest looked up from reference TRBV7-9 and TRBJ1-1, is DTGVSQNPRHKITKRGQNVTFRCDPISEHNRLYWYRQTLGQGPEFLTYFQNEAQLEKSRLLSDRFSAERPKGSFSTLEIQRTEQGDSAMYLCASSFSGKNTEAFFGQGTRLTVV.

V is TRBV4-1 and J is TRBJ2-7, with 13 bases that match TRBD2. The CDR3 spans 16 residues. The J segment lost 2 bases and the V segment lost 2 bases, leaving 3 bases of the junction unmatched. Germline V gene data show CDR1 as MGHRA and CDR2 as YSYEKL. CDR3 coding DNA: TGCGCCAGCAGCCAACAACTAGCGGGAGGGCCCTACGAGCAGTACTTC. Amino acid sequence: CASSQQLAGGPYEQYF.

This chain joins TRBV11-1 and TRBJ2-5; TRBD2 aligns across 10 bases. This CDR3 contains 18 residues. Germline values: CDR1 SGHAT, CDR2 FQDESV (reference sequence). V shed 5 bases and J 3 bases; nucleotides not matched to a gene: 15. This CDR3 reads CASSRTSGGGNRKETQYF. The DNA of the CDR3 is TGTGCCAGCAGCCGGACTAGCGGAGGAGGTAACCGTAAAGAGACCCAGTACTTC.

This chain joins TRBV18 and TRBJ1-4; no firm D call. Germline CDR1 and CDR2: KGHSH and LQKENI. Deletions cut 6 bases from V and 8 bases from J, with 16 bases between. CDR3 length: 14 amino acids. CDR3 bases: TGTGCCAGCTCCCTCGAAAGGCTGGAGGAAAAACTGTTTTTT. Its protein product is CASSLERLEEKLFF. The entire variable domain, with the rest obtained from reference TRBV18 and TRBJ1-4, is as follows: NAGVMQNPRHLVRRRGQEARLRCSPMKGHSHVYWYRQLPEEGLKFMVYLQKENIIDESGMPKERFSAEFPKEGPSILRIQQVVRGDSAAYFCASSLERLEEKLFFGSGTQLSVL.

The chain combines TRBV4-1 with TRBJ1-3; D is uncertain. Trimming stripped 0 bases from V and 0 bases from J, with 9 bases between. This CDR3 spans 16 amino acids. Germline V CDR1 and CDR2: MGHRA, YSYEKL. The CDR3 sequence is CASSQDHSYSGNTIYF. The CDR3 bases are TGCGCCAGCAGCCAAGATCACAGCTACTCTGGAAACACCATATATTTT.

This clone was detected only a few times. The rearrangement uses TRBV7-9 and TRBJ2-7; D unclear. The CDR3 consists of 14 residues. The germline CDR1 and CDR2 sequences are SEHNR and FQNEAQ (reference sequence). The V end lost 1 base, the J end lost 0 bases, and 7 bases lay between the germline ends. The CDR3 region has the DNA TGTGCCAGCAGCTTAGGACTGACCTCCTACGAGCAGTACTTC. This codes for CASSLGLTSYEQYF.

The chain combines TRBV25-1 with TRBJ1-1; possibly TRBD1 for D (5 bases). The CDR3 has 16 amino acids. The V and J ends lost 3 bases and 6 bases respectively, with 20 bases between them. Germline lookup yields CDR1 MGHDK and CDR2 SYGVNS. The chain's CDR3 is CASSDPGSGGGAEAFF. For the CDR3, the DNA is TGTGCCAGCAGTGACCCCGGCAGTGGGGGAGGGGCTGAAGCTTTCTTT.

The V gene is TRBV7-2, the J gene TRBJ1-2, with TRBD1 identical over 7 bases. Unmatched junction bases numbered 7, after V lost 3 bases and J lost 6 bases. Germline V gene sequence: CDR1 SGHTA, CDR2 FQGNSA. The CDR3 covers 14 residues. DNA of the CDR3: TGTGCCAGCAGCTTGGACAGGAGAGGGGATGGCTACACCTTC. This gives the protein CASSLDRRGDGYTF.

CDR3 protein: CASGWLVTPETEAFF. The DNA for the CDR3 is TGTGCCAGCGGTTGGTTAGTAACACCGGAGACTGAAGCTTTCTTT. This chain links TRBV9 with TRBJ1-1; the D is unclear. Trimming left V 7 bases short and J 5 bases short, with 21 bases between. Germline assignment: CDR1 SGDLS and CDR2 YYNGEE. The CDR3 spans 15 residues. Drawing the rest from reference TRBV9 and TRBJ1-1, the complete variable domain is DSGVTQTPKHLITATGQRVTLRCSPRSGDLSVYWYQQSLDQGLQFLIQYYNGEERAKGNILERFSAQQFPDLHSELNLSSLELGDSALYFCASGWLVTPETEAFFGQGTRLTVV.

V is TRBV6-1 and J is TRBJ1-4, with TRBD1 as a possible D gene (5 bases). Trimming took 7 bases from V and 5 from J, leaving 17 bases between them. Germline CDR1 reads MNHNS; CDR2 reads SASEGT. CDR3 size: 15 residues. CDR3 DNA sequence: TGTGCCAGCACCACCTCGCCGGCAGGGAATGAAAAACTGTTTTTT. Its protein product is CASTTSPAGNEKLFF.

The rearrangement joins TRBV18 to TRBJ1-1; 8 nucleotides align to TRBD1. V was clipped by 3 bases and J by 0 bases; unmatched bases: 6. Germline V gene sequence: CDR1 KGHSH, CDR2 LQKENI. The CDR3 is 16 amino acids. In nucleotides, the CDR3 is TGTGCCAGCTCACCTCAGGGGGCCGGGGTGAACACTGAAGCTTTCTTT. This translates into CASSPQGAGVNTEAFF.

The rearrangement uses TRBV7-9 and TRBJ2-5, with D tentatively TRBD1 (5 bases). The V gene's germline CDR1 is SEHNR and CDR2 FQNEAQ (reference sequence). The CDR3 consists of 13 residues. Trimming left V 3 bases short and J 5 bases short, with 10 bases between. The CDR3 coding sequence is TGTGCCAGCAGCTTGGCAGGGCCCGAGACCCAGTACTTC. The encoded protein is CASSLAGPETQYF.

The rearrangement uses TRBV5-1 and TRBJ2-3, with TRBD2 matching 11 bases. The ends lost 0 bases at V and 6 bases at J; junction bases unmatched: 3. This CDR3 has 15 residues. The V gene's germline CDR1 is SGHRS and CDR2 YFSETQ. CDR3 loop: CASSLGLAGYDTQYF. The DNA of the CDR3 is TGCGCCAGCAGCTTGGGACTAGCGGGATATGATACGCAGTATTTT.

The rearrangement uses TRBV6-1 and TRBJ2-1, with a possible D match to TRBD2 (5 bases). The CDR3 covers 13 residues. Looked up from germline, CDR1 is MNHNS and CDR2 is SASEGT. V lost 6 bases and J lost 2, with 8 bases in between. Here the CDR3 reads CASRGSAYNEQFF. As DNA, the CDR3 is TGTGCCAGCAGGGGTAGCGCCTACAATGAGCAGTTCTTC.